The clone carrying this T cell receptor beta chain has only one observation. What it binds is not known. The data stem from a study of T cell responses to AZD1222 COVID-19 vaccine. The data were produced by immunoSEQ multiplex PCR, yet TCRdb's version contains in-frame clones alone and is incomplete. Of around 160,000 clones listed, 82% are singletons. Germline V gene sequence: CDR1 SGHVS, CDR2 FNYEAQ. This CDR3 spans 14 amino acids. The V end was cut by 2 bases, the J end by 4 bases, with 12 bases between. Overall study results and limits: Dominant CD4 TCR responses targeted spike regions 160-218 and 743-854. Only 5 or 6 individuals given AZD1222 were seropositive at baseline.

J is TRBJ2-7 and V is TRBV7-6; D unclear. The source was peripheral blood, collected on day 0 of MenACWY control vaccination. This clonotype was sampled from an adult in good health. CDR3 region: CASSLTGSKYEQYF. CDR3 DNA sequence: TGTGCCAGCAGCTTAACCGGATCCAAATACGAGCAGTACTTC.